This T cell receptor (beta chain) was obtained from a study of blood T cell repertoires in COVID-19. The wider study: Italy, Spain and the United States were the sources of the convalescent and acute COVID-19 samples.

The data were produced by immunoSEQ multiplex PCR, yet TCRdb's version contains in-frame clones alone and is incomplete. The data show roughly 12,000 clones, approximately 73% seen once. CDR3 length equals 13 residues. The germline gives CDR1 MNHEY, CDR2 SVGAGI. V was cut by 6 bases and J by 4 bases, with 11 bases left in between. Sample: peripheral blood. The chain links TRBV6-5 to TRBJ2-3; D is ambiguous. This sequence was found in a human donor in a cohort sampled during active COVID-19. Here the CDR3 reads CASRPSRPDTQYF. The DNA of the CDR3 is TGTGCCAGCAGACCGTCGCGGCCAGATACGCAGTATTTT.